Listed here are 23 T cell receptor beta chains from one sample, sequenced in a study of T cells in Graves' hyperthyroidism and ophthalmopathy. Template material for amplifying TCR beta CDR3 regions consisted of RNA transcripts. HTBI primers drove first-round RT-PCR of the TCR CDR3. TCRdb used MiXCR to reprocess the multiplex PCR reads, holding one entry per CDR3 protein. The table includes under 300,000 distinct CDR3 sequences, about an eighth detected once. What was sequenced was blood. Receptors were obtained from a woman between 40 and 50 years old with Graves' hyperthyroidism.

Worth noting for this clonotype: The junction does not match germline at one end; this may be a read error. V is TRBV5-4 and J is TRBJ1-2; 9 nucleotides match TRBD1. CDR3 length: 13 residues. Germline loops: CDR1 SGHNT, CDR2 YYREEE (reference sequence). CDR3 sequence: CASSDGQGYGYTF. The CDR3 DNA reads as TGTGCTAGCAGCGATGGACAGGGGTATGGCTACACCTTC.

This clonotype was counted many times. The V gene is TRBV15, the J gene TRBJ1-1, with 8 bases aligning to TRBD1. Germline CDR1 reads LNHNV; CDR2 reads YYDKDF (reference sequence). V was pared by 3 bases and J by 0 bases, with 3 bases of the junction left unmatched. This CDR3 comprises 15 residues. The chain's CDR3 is CATSRSQGVNTEAFF. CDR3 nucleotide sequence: TGTGCCACCAGCAGGTCACAGGGGGTGAACACTGAAGCTTTCTTT.

CDR3 amino acids: CASSPPPRLAGGQGTDTQYF. CDR3 sequence (DNA): TGTGCCAGCAGTCCTCCACCCAGACTAGCGGGAGGGCAAGGCACAGATACGCAGTATTTT. The V gene is TRBV28, the J gene TRBJ2-3; TRBD2 matches at 14 bases. The CDR3 runs 20 residues. Germline CDR1 and CDR2: MDHEN and SYDVKM. Trimming cost V 5 bases and J 1 base; bases outside gene matches: 14.

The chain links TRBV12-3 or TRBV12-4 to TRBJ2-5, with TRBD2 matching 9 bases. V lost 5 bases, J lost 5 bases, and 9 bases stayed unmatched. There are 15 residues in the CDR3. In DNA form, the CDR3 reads TGTGCCAGCAGTCCCAGGCTAGCGGGAAGTGAGACCCAGTACTTC. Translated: CASSPRLAGSETQYF.

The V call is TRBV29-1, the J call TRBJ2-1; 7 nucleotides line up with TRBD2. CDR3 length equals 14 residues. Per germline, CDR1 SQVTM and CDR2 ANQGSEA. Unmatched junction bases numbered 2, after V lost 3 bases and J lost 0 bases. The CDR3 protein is CSVDGGSSYNEQFF. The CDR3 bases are TGCAGCGTTGACGGCGGGAGCTCCTACAATGAGCAGTTCTTC.

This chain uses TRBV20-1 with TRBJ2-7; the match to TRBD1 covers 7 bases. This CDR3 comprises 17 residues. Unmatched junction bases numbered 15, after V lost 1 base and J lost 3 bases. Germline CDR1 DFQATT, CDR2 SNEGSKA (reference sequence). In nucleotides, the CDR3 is TGCAGTGCTAGAGCTTCTCCGGGACAGCGAAGAGGCTACGAGCAGTACTTC. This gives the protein CSARASPGQRRGYEQYF.

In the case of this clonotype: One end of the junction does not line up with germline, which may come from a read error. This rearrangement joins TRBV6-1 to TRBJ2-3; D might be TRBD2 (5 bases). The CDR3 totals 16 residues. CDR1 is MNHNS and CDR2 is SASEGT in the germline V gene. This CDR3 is CAGSARIGRGTDTQYF. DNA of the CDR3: TGTGCCGGCAGTGCTCGGATCGGTAGAGGGACAGATACGCAGTATTTT.

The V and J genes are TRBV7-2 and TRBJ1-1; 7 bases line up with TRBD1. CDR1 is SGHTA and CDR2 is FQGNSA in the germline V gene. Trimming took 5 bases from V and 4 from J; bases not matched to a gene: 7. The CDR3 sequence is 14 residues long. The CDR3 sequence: CASSLTGTATEAFF. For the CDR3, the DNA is TGTGCCAGCAGCCTAACCGGGACAGCCACTGAAGCTTTCTTT.

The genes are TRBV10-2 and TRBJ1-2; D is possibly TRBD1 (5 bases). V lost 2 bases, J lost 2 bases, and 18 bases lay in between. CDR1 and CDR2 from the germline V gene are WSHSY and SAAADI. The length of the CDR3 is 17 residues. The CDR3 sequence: CASSEAATGLRNYGYTF. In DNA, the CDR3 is TGCGCCAGCAGTGAGGCTGCGACGGGACTCAGAAACTATGGCTACACCTTC.

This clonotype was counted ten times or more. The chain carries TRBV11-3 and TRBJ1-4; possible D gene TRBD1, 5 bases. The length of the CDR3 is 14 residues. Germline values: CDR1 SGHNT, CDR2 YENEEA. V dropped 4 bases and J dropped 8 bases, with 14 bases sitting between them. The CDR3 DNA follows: TGTGCCAGCAGCTCTACAGGAGTTCGCGAAAAACTGTTTTTT. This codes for CASSSTGVREKLFF.

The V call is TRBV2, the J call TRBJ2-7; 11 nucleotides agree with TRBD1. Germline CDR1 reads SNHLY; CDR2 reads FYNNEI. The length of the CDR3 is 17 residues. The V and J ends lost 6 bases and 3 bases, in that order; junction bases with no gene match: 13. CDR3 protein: CASSQDRGLDRNYEQYF. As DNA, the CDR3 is TGTGCCAGCAGCCAGGACAGGGGGCTGGACAGAAACTACGAGCAGTACTTC.

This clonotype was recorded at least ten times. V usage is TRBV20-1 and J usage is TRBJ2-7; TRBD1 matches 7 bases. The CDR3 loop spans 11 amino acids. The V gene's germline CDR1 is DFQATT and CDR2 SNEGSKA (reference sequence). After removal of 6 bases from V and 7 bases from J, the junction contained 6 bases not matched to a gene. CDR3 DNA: TGCAGTGCGTCGACAGGGAAAGAGCAGTACTTC. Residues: CSASTGKEQYF.

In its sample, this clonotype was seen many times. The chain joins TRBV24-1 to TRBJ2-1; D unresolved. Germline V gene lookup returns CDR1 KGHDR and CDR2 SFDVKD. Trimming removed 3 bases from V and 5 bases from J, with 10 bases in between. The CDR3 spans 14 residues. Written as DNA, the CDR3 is TGTGCCACCAGTGATCTCGGACGGAACAATGAGCAGTTCTTC. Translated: CATSDLGRNNEQFF.

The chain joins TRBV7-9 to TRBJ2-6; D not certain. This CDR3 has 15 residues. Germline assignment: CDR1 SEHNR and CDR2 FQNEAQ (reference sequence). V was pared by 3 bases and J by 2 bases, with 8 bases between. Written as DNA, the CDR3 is TGTGCCAGCAGCTTTACTGGACCTGGGGCCAACGTCCTGACTTTC. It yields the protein CASSFTGPGANVLTF.

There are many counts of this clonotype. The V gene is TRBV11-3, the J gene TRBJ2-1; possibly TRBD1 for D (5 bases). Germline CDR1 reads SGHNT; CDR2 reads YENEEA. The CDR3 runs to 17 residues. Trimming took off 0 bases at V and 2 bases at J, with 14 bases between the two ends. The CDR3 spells CASSLDRQGFPYNEQFF. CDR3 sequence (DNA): TGTGCCAGCAGCTTAGATCGGCAGGGCTTCCCCTACAATGAGCAGTTCTTC.

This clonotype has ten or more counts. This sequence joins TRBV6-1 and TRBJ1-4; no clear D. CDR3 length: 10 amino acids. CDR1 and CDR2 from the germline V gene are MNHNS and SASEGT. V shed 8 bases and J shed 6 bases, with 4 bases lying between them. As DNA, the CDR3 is TGTGCCAGCGGGTATGAAAAACTGTTTTTT. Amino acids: CASGYEKLFF.

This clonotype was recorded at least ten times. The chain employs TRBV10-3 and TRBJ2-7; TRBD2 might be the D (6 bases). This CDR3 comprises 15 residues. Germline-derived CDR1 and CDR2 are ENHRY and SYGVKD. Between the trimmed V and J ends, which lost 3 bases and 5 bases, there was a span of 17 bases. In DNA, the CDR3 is TGTGCCATCAGTGACAAAACCCAGGGCGGGGACGAGCAGTACTTC. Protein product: CAISDKTQGGDEQYF.

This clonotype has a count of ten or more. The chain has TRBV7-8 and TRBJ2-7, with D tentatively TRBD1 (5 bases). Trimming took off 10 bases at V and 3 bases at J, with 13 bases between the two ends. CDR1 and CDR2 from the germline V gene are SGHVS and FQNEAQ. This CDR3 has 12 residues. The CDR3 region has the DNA TGTGCCACCTCCGACAGTTACTACGAGCAGTACTTC. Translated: CATSDSYYEQYF.

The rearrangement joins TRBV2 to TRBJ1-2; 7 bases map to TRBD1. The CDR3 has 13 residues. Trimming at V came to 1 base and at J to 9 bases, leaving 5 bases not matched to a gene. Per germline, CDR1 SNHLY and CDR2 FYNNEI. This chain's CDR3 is CASSEVPRGSYTF. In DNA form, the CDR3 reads TGTGCCAGCAGTGAAGTTCCCAGGGGGAGCTACACCTTC.

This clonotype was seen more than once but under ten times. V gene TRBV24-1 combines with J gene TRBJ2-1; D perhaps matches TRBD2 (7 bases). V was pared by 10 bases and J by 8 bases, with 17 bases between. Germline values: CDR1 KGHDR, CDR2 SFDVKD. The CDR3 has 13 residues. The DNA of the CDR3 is TGTGCCACTAGTTTGGGGGGGCTGTATGAGCAGTTCTTC. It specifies CATSLGGLYEQFF.

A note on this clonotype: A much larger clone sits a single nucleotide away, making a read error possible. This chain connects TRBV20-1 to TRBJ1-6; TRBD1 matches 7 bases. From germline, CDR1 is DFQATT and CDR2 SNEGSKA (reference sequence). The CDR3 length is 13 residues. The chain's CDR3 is CSPADRPDSPLHF. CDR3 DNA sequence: TGCAGCCCCGCGGACAGGCCAGATTCACCCCTCCACTTT.

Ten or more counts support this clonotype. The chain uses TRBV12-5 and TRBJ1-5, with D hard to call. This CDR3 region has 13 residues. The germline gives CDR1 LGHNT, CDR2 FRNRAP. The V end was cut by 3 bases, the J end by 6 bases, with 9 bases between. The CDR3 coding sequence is TGTGCTAGTGGTTTCGAGACTGGTCAGCCCCAGCATTTT. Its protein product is CASGFETGQPQHF. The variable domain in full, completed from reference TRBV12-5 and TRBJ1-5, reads DARVTQTPRHKVTEMGQEVTMRCQPILGHNTVFWYRQTMMQGLELLAYFRNRAPLDDSGMPKDRFSAEMPDATLATLKIQPSEPRDSAVYFCASGFETGQPQHFGDGTRLSIL.

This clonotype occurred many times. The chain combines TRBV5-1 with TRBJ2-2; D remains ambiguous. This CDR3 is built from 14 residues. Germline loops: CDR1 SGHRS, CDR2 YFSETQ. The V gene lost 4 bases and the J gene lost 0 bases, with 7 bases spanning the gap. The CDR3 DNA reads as TGCGCCAGCAGCGGGAATACGAACACCGGGGAGCTGTTTTTT. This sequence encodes CASSGNTNTGELFF.